These 23 T cell receptor beta chains originate from one sample sequenced in a study of Tregs in tolerant kidney transplant recipients (dated by TCRdb to the late 2010s). Libraries were constructed by the immunoSEQ multiplex PCR assay. TCRdb stores this immuneACCESS table with in-frame sequences only. Part of the clones is absent; in the studies checked, under half of the shortfall reflects unresolved V genes, and no reason is known for the rest. The sample table contains some 50,000 clones; only one count was recorded for more than 70% of them. Jointly, the top ten make up about 14% of the sample. The transplants used related donors with nonmyeloablative bone marrow transplantation, and mixed chimerism in the human trials was transient. The sequenced sample was CD8+ T cells from blood (PBMCs), obtained 12 months after the transplant. The receptors were sampled from a human patient who received a combined kidney and bone marrow transplant. After a transplant, not all T cells may be the patient's own; some may come from the graft donor.

The chain combines TRBV5-4 with TRBJ2-5; TRBD1 matches 7 bases. The DNA matches TRBJ2-7 better at its end, which makes the J call doubtful. The CDR3 consists of 14 residues. Germline V lookup: CDR1 SGHNT, CDR2 YYREEE (reference sequence). The CDR3 reads CASSYRGPSYEQYF. The DNA for the CDR3 is TGTGCCAGCAGTTACAGGGGACCCTCCTACGAGCAGTACTTC.

Many counts were recorded for this clone. V is TRBV5-8 and J is TRBJ2-2; D might be TRBD1 (5 bases). This CDR3 comprises 14 residues. Trimming stripped 4 bases from V and 5 bases from J, with 12 bases between. The germline gives CDR1 SGHTS, CDR2 YDEGEE. CDR3 loop: CASSPIGVTGELFF. The CDR3 coding sequence is TGTGCCAGCAGCCCAATAGGGGTTACCGGGGAGCTGTTTTTT.

This clone was recorded only once. The rearrangement uses TRBV27 and TRBJ1-5, with a possible D match to TRBD1 (6 bases). This CDR3 has 14 residues. Germline-derived CDR1 and CDR2 are MNHEY and SMNVEV (reference sequence). With 5 bases removed from V and 4 bases from J, the gap between germline ends came to 12 bases. CDR3 loop: CASSATGINQPQHF. CDR3 DNA sequence: TGTGCCAGCAGTGCAACAGGGATAAATCAGCCCCAGCATTTT.

This sequence joins TRBV7-9 and TRBJ2-2, with TRBD2 matching 8 bases. CDR3 size: 15 residues. CDR1 and CDR2 (germline): SEHNR, FQNEAQ (reference sequence). J was trimmed by 0 bases and V by 5 bases; bases with no gene match: 2. CDR3 region: CASSPTSANTGELFF. Written as DNA, the CDR3 is TGTGCCAGCAGCCCGACTAGCGCGAACACCGGGGAGCTGTTTTTT.

The chain couples TRBV13 to TRBJ1-2; 11 nucleotides agree with TRBD1. This CDR3 contains 16 residues. Trimming at V came to 0 bases and at J to 5 bases, leaving 5 bases not matched to a gene. Germline V gene data show CDR1 as PRHDT and CDR2 as FYEKMQ (reference sequence). The CDR3 DNA sequence: TGTGCCAGCAGCTTAGGGGACAGGGGGCGGCATTATGGCTACACCTTC. Translated, it gives CASSLGDRGRHYGYTF.

The chain has TRBV2 and TRBJ1-3; D is unresolved. This CDR3 region has 11 residues. The V gene lost 10 bases and the J gene lost 0 bases, with 4 bases spanning the gap. Germline assignment: CDR1 SNHLY and CDR2 FYNNEI. The CDR3 bases are TGTGCCACCCTCTCTGGAAACACCATATATTTT. Translation: CATLSGNTIYF.

The chain combines TRBV6-1 with TRBJ2-3; the D gene is possibly TRBD1 (7 bases). The CDR3 runs to 15 residues. Germline CDR1 MNHNS, CDR2 SASEGT. V lost 4 bases and J 6 bases, leaving 17 bases between the germline ends. The CDR3 nucleotides are TGTGCCAGCAGTGGAGCGGGTATCAGGGGGGATACGCAGTATTTT. Its translation: CASSGAGIRGDTQYF.

This clone has only a few counts. A read error is possible here, since a much larger clone lies one base away. V and J are TRBV7-6 and TRBJ2-3, with 11 positions matching TRBD2. The germline gives CDR1 SGHVS, CDR2 FNYEAQ. Trimming cost V 5 bases and J 2 bases; bases outside gene matches: 3. The CDR3 loop spans 15 amino acids. CDR3 sequence: CASSRLAGYTDTQYF. DNA of the CDR3: TGTGCCAGCAGCCGACTAGCGGGGTACACAGATACGCAGTATTTT.

This clone was found once. V usage is TRBV5-6 and J usage is TRBJ1-1; D unclear. The CDR3 loop spans 13 amino acids. The germline CDR1 and CDR2 sequences are SGHDT and YYEEEE. Trimming took 2 bases from V and 6 from J, leaving 11 bases between them. The CDR3 nucleotides are TGTGCCAGCAGCTTAATGAGGGCCTCTGAAGCTTTCTTT. This codes for CASSLMRASEAFF.

This clone was seen a single time. The chain joins TRBV5-1 to TRBJ1-2; D remains ambiguous. Trimming took 0 bases from V and 3 from J, leaving 3 bases between them. Germline loops: CDR1 SGHRS, CDR2 YFSETQ. The CDR3 has 12 residues. The CDR3 DNA sequence: TGCGCCAGCAGCTTGGGAGACTATGGCTACACCTTC. Protein product: CASSLGDYGYTF. The full variable domain, rest sourced from reference TRBV5-1 and TRBJ1-2, is KAGVTQTPRYLIKTRGQQVTLSCSPISGHRSVSWYQQTPGQGLQFLFEYFSETQRNKGNFPGRFSGRQFSNSRSEMNVSTLELGDSALYLCASSLGDYGYTFGSGTRLTVV.

The chain has TRBV29-1 and TRBJ2-7; 7 bases fit TRBD1. CDR1 and CDR2 from the germline V gene are SQVTM and ANQGSEA. Trimming cost V 6 bases and J 2 bases; bases outside gene matches: 7. The CDR3 length is 13 residues. CDR3 bases: TGCAGCGTGTGGGACAGCCTCGCCTACGAGCAGTACTTC. Translating it yields CSVWDSLAYEQYF.

The chain uses TRBV7-9 and TRBJ1-5; maybe TRBD1 (5 bases). The V end was cut by 4 bases, the J end by 4 bases, with 11 bases between. The CDR3 contains 14 residues. Per germline, CDR1 SEHNR and CDR2 FQNEAQ (reference sequence). CDR3 amino acids: CASSSGGSNQPQHF. The CDR3 DNA follows: TGTGCCAGCAGCTCCGGGGGGAGTAATCAGCCCCAGCATTTT.

This chain links TRBV28 with TRBJ2-1; D unresolved. Between the trimmed V and J ends, which lost 6 bases and 6 bases, there was a span of 15 bases. Per germline, CDR1 MDHEN and CDR2 SYDVKM. CDR3 length: 14 residues. The CDR3 sequence is CASSLLSKFNEQFF. Written as DNA, the CDR3 is TGTGCCAGCAGCCTCCTATCAAAATTCAATGAGCAGTTCTTC.

The chain joins TRBV14 to TRBJ2-1; 7 bases are a match to TRBD2. Germline-derived CDR1 and CDR2 are SGHDN and FVKESK. V trimming: 5 bases; J trimming: 0 bases; junction bases outside the gene matches: 10. The CDR3 is made up of 17 amino acids. The CDR3 spells CASSDQWRDYSYNEQFF. The CDR3 DNA is TGTGCCAGCAGCGACCAGTGGCGGGACTACTCCTACAATGAGCAGTTCTTC.

The V and J genes are TRBV7-2 and TRBJ2-7, with no clear D. Trimming left V 5 bases short and J 0 bases short, with 8 bases between. CDR1 and CDR2 from the germline V gene are SGHTA and FQGNSA. The CDR3 is 13 amino acids. The CDR3 protein is CASSPVSSYEQYF. The DNA of the CDR3 is TGTGCCAGCAGCCCCGTGAGCTCCTACGAGCAGTACTTC.

The genes are TRBV6-1 and TRBJ2-7; no reliable D call. Trimming left V 4 bases short and J 2 bases short, with 12 bases between. The CDR3 length is 14 residues. Germline lookup yields CDR1 MNHNS and CDR2 SASEGT. The CDR3 bases are TGTGCCAGCAGTGTGTTTCAGGCGCCCTACGAGCAGTACTTC. It yields the protein CASSVFQAPYEQYF.

A single count supports this clone. V and J are TRBV23-1 and TRBJ1-4, with TRBD1 matching 10 bases. TRBV23-1 is reported as an ORF; its role is uncertain. Trimming removed 6 bases from V and 6 bases from J; junction bases left unmatched: 10. The CDR3 consists of 16 residues. The CDR3 DNA follows: TGCGCCAGCAGAAACTATCGGACAGGGGGACATGAAAAACTGTTTTTT. It encodes CASRNYRTGGHEKLFF.

The chain recombines TRBV5-6 with TRBJ2-7; D possibly corresponds to TRBD1 (6 bases). CDR3 length equals 14 residues. With 5 bases removed from V and 2 bases from J, the gap between germline ends came to 14 bases. The germline V gene has CDR1 SGHDT and CDR2 YYEEEE. CDR3 coding DNA: TGTGCCAGCAGGTTCACGGACAGTCCCTACGAGCAGTACTTC. Its translation: CASRFTDSPYEQYF.

The genes are TRBV4-3 and TRBJ2-7, with 11 positions matching TRBD1. V was clipped by 4 bases and J by 4 bases; unmatched bases: 6. The CDR3 covers 15 residues. Germline-derived CDR1 and CDR2 are LGHNA and YSLEER. CDR3 DNA: TGCGCCAGCAGCCCAGGACAGGGGGCGAATTACGAGCAGTACTTC. It encodes CASSPGQGANYEQYF.

The rearrangement links TRBV15 to TRBJ1-2, with unresolved D. The CDR3 has 13 residues. Trimming took 2 bases from V and 1 from J, leaving 5 bases between them. Germline values: CDR1 LNHNV, CDR2 YYDKDF (reference sequence). The CDR3 DNA sequence: TGTGCCACCAGCAGACCCTATAACTATGGCTACACCTTC. This codes for CATSRPYNYGYTF.

The V call is TRBV7-6, the J call TRBJ1-6; D is undetermined. The CDR3 loop spans 12 amino acids. The V and J ends lost 8 bases and 7 bases respectively, with 9 bases between them. CDR1 is SGHVS and CDR2 is FNYEAQ in the germline V gene. The CDR3 coding sequence is TGTGCCAGCGGCACAGAGAATTCACCCCTCCACTTT. Protein: CASGTENSPLHF.

The V gene is TRBV7-8, the J gene TRBJ2-1; 9 bases match TRBD2. The CDR3 extends over 17 amino acids. The V gene end was trimmed by 10 bases and the J gene end by 4 bases; junction bases not matched to a gene: 17. Germline CDR1 is SGHVS and CDR2 is FQNEAQ. The CDR3 here is CATLPPIMTSGYNEQFF. CDR3 nucleotide sequence: TGTGCCACCCTACCGCCCATCATGACTAGCGGTTACAATGAGCAGTTCTTC.

The chain is built from TRBV13 and TRBJ2-1, with 8 positions matching TRBD2. V lost 4 bases to trimming and J lost 8 bases; unmatched junction nucleotides: 10. The CDR3 totals 15 residues. Germline-derived CDR1 and CDR2 are PRHDT and FYEKMQ (reference sequence). CDR3 amino acids: CASSSPSGRRDEQFF. CDR3 coding DNA: TGTGCCAGCAGCTCCCCTAGCGGGCGAAGGGATGAGCAGTTCTTC.